Listed here are 27 T cell receptor beta chains from one sample, sequenced in a study of tumor and adjacent non-tumor tissue in lung cancer. A modified ARM-PCR protocol with three rounds of nested PCR amplified TCRbeta. Using its own MiXCR run on the multiplex PCR reads, TCRdb lists one record per CDR3 protein. The sample has some 90,000 distinct CDR3 sequences, 61% seen once. The template was RNA from unsorted bulk tissue. Sequenced material: lung tumor tissue. The receptors stem from a man in his 70s with non-small cell lung cancer.

The V and J genes are TRBV5-5 and TRBJ2-5; D possibly corresponds to TRBD2 (5 bases). The CDR3 extends over 12 amino acids. Germline loops: CDR1 SGHKS, CDR2 YYEKEE (reference sequence). V lost 4 bases and J lost 10, with 14 bases in between. The CDR3: CASSGSSRVQYF. The CDR3 DNA follows: TGTGCCAGCAGCGGTTCCTCGAGGGTCCAGTACTTC.

This clonotype has more than one count but fewer than ten. This sequence may be a read error, since a much larger clone differs from it by one base. The chain carries TRBV6-5 and TRBJ2-1; weak D call: TRBD2 (6 bases). V shed 4 bases and J shed 5 bases, with 15 bases lying between them. The CDR3 extends over 15 amino acids. Germline CDR1 and CDR2: MNHEY and SVGAGI. DNA of the CDR3: TGTGCCAGCAGTTCAGTAAGTTGGAGGGACAATGAGCAGTTCTTC. Translated: CASSSVSWRDNEQFF.

As to this clonotype: A junction boundary mismatches the germline segment, possibly from a read error. The genes are TRBV19 and TRBJ2-5, with 8 nucleotides matching TRBD1. Germline lookup yields CDR1 LNHDA and CDR2 SQIVND (reference sequence). The CDR3 runs to 15 residues. The CDR3: CAISIYDRGGETQYF. The CDR3 DNA sequence: TGTGCCATTAGTATCTACGACAGGGGTGGAGAGACCCAGTACTTC.

The chain carries TRBV11-2 and TRBJ2-5; D tentatively fits TRBD1 or TRBD2 (7 bases each). CDR1 and CDR2 (germline): SGHAT, FQNNGV. This CDR3 contains 15 residues. V lost 9 bases and J lost 1, with 18 bases in between. The CDR3 loop reads CASIWTRTGQETQYF. In nucleotides, the CDR3 is TGTGCCAGTATCTGGACTAGGACAGGCCAAGAGACCCAGTACTTC.

Concerning this clonotype itself: The junction does not match germline at one end; this may be a read error. The chain combines TRBV11-2 with TRBJ2-7; TRBD2 agrees at 8 bases. The V gene's germline CDR1 is SGHAT and CDR2 FQNNGV. The CDR3 totals 16 residues. The CDR3 here is CTSSPRGRGVSYEQYF. CDR3 sequence (DNA): TGTACCAGCAGCCCCCGAGGGCGGGGGGTGTCCTACGAGCAGTACTTC.

A note on this clonotype: Germline is not matched at one junction end, which may reflect a read error. The V gene is TRBV4-1, the J gene TRBJ2-3; 15 positions agree with TRBD2. Germline-derived CDR1 and CDR2 are MGHRA and YSYEKL. The CDR3 has 18 residues. The CDR3 nucleotides are TGCACCAGCAGCCAACCCCCGGGACTAGCGGGAGGCGGTGATACGCAGTGCTTT. Translating it yields CTSSQPPGLAGGGDTQCF.

This clonotype has just a few counts. A much larger clone differs by one base, so this may be a read error. The chain is built from TRBV6-5 and TRBJ1-2, with TRBD1 matching 9 bases. The CDR3 sequence is 15 residues long. In germline, CDR1 is MNHEY, CDR2 SVGAGI. CDR3 coding DNA: TGTGTCAGCAGACGCCGTCTCCGGGACAGGGTCGGCTACACCTTC. As protein: CVSRRRLRDRVGYTF.

This sequence joins TRBV7-9 and TRBJ1-3; a weak D match, TRBD1 (5 bases). The CDR3 is 17 amino acids. With 6 bases removed from V and 4 bases from J, the gap between germline ends came to 22 bases. Germline values: CDR1 SEHNR, CDR2 FQNEAQ (reference sequence). CDR3 in amino acids: CASRFRDLGAPGNTIYF. CDR3 sequence (DNA): TGTGCCAGCAGGTTCAGGGATCTAGGGGCACCGGGAAACACCATATATTTT.

As concerns this clonotype: The conserved final phenylalanine or tryptophan is absent from the CDR3, which likely points to a read error. Because the CDR3's place on the DNA is in doubt, the DNA is left out and the CDR3 is given as listed by TCRdb. The J gene is TRBJ2-5, the V gene TRBV29-1; TRBD1, the D gene given by the table, was not confirmed from the DNA. Including both end residues, the CDR3 is 13 amino acids long. Germline-derived CDR1 and CDR2 are SQVTM and ANQGSEA. CDR3 residues: CSAWGSAQETQRI.

The chain recombines TRBV11-2 with TRBJ2-1; D is perhaps TRBD2 (7 bases). There are 14 residues in the CDR3. V was clipped by 7 bases and J by 9 bases, with 19 bases between them. Germline V CDR1 and CDR2: SGHAT, FQNNGV. In nucleotides, the CDR3 is TGTGCCAGCAACTATAGTGGGGGGGCAAGTGAGCAGTTCTTC. Its translation: CASNYSGGASEQFF.

A remark on this clonotype: A single base separates this from a much larger clone, so it may be a read error. The J gene is TRBJ1-1, the V gene TRBV29-1, with D uncertain. CDR1 and CDR2 (germline): SQVTM, ANQGSEA. The CDR3 totals 14 residues. The CDR3 reads CSVLKDFVGTEASF. CDR3 nucleotides: TGCAGCGTTTTAAAGGATTTCGTCGGCACTGAAGCTTCCTTT.

As regards this clonotype: A clone one base away is much larger, so this may be a read error. The chain uses TRBV5-4 and TRBJ2-7; D perhaps matches TRBD1 (6 bases). Trimming took off 9 bases at V and 4 bases at J, with 20 bases between the two ends. The CDR3 covers 14 residues. Germline V gene lookup returns CDR1 SGHNT and CDR2 YYREEE (reference sequence). The CDR3 region is CANTPGQRPYEQYF. CDR3 bases: TGTGCCAACACCCCCGGACAGAGACCGTACGAGCAGTACTTC.

Turning to this clonotype: The germline gene is not matched at one end of the junction; a read error may be the cause. V usage is TRBV6-6 and J usage is TRBJ2-2, with TRBD2 as a possible D gene (5 bases). This CDR3 is built from 13 residues. CDR1 MNHNY and CDR2 SVGAGI come from the germline V gene (reference sequence). The CDR3 reads CVSRRGLAVELFF. CDR3 sequence (DNA): TGTGTCAGCAGGAGAGGGTTAGCTGTGGAGCTGTTTTTT.

In its sample, this clonotype was seen once. The junction and the germline gene differ at one end; a read error may be behind it. V usage is TRBV11-2 and J usage is TRBJ2-7; D possibly matches TRBD1 or TRBD2 (5 bases each). CDR1 and CDR2 (germline): SGHAT, FQNNGV. The CDR3 sequence is 15 residues long. The CDR3 sequence: CANSLDLAWGPGRYF. CDR3 in DNA: TGTGCCAACAGCTTAGATTTAGCGTGGGGCCCCGGTCGGTACTTC.

Concerning this clonotype itself: Since a much larger clone is just one base distant, this may be a read error. This chain uses TRBV13 with TRBJ2-7, with D unresolved. Trimming took 5 bases from V and 10 from J, leaving 21 bases between them. The CDR3 runs 14 residues. Germline CDR1 is PRHDT and CDR2 is FYEKMQ (reference sequence). The CDR3 bases are TGTGCCAGCAGCCGTACTGGGTTTAATCTCGACCAGTACTTC. As protein: CASSRTGFNLDQYF.

In regard to this clonotype: One junction end does not reproduce the germline sequence, and a read error may be involved. The chain carries TRBV20-1 and TRBJ2-7; D tentatively fits TRBD1 or TRBD2 (5 bases each). The CDR3 is 14 amino acids. Germline V gene data show CDR1 as DFQATT and CDR2 as SNEGSKA (reference sequence). The CDR3 nucleotides are TGCAGTGCTAGGAGGGGAGCAAGCTCCTACGAGCAGTGCTTC. Protein: CSARRGASSYEQCF.

Details on this clonotype: An end of the junction differs from the germline gene, which may be a read error. This chain connects TRBV12-3 or TRBV12-4 to TRBJ1-2; D is unresolved. The CDR3 has 13 amino acids. The CDR3, as DNA: TGTGCCAGCAGTTTTAGTCAAAACTATGACTACACATTC. This codes for CASSFSQNYDYTF.

Remarks on this clonotype: One end of the junction is discordant with germline, which a read error may explain. The gene calls are TRBV6-5 and TRBJ2-6; possibly TRBD1 for D (6 bases). This CDR3 contains 17 residues. Looked up from germline, CDR1 is MNHEY and CDR2 is SVGAGI. The CDR3 DNA reads TGTGCCATCAGTTCCATATATCAGGGGATTAGGGCCAACGTCCCGACTTTC. Translated: CAISSIYQGIRANVPTF.

This clonotype was detected ten times or more. This chain uses TRBV30 with TRBJ1-5; a possible D gene is TRBD1 (5 bases). V shed 3 bases and J shed 4 bases, with 16 bases lying between them. CDR3 length equals 15 residues. The V gene's germline CDR1 is GTSNPN and CDR2 SVGIG (reference sequence). CDR3 in DNA: TGTGCCTGGAGAACCCCCGGGCAGGGAAATCAGCCCCAGCATTTT. It encodes CAWRTPGQGNQPQHF.

V is TRBV20-1 and J is TRBJ2-7, with a possible D match to TRBD1 (5 bases). The germline V and J ends were trimmed by 0 bases and 5 bases, with 14 bases remaining between them. This CDR3 spans 14 amino acids. The germline V gene has CDR1 DFQATT and CDR2 SNEGSKA (reference sequence). CDR3 sequence (DNA): TGCAGTGCTAGAGATGCCAGGGAAAGTGACGAGCAGTACTTC. Translating gives CSARDARESDEQYF.

Here the CDR3 reads CASSPPPLDTGELFF. The CDR3 coding sequence is TGTGCCAGCAGCCCTCCTCCCCTGGATACCGGGGAGCTGTTTTTT. The chain has TRBV11-2 and TRBJ2-2; D not certain. V dropped 5 bases and J dropped 5 bases, with 15 bases sitting between them. The CDR3 sequence is 15 residues long. Germline CDR1 is SGHAT and CDR2 is FQNNGV.

This clonotype has at least ten counts. This rearrangement joins TRBV4-1 to TRBJ2-3; 10 bases align to TRBD1. Germline lookup yields CDR1 MGHRA and CDR2 YSYEKL. After removal of 3 bases from V and 0 bases from J, the junction contained 9 bases not matched to a gene. The CDR3 sequence is 18 residues long. The CDR3 nucleotides are TGCGCCAGCAGCCACCCAAGGACAGGGGGAATCAGCACAGATACGCAGTATTTT. Translated, it gives CASSHPRTGGISTDTQYF.

In the case of this clonotype: The junction does not match germline at one end; this may be a read error. CDR3 region: CASKLTRNELFF. In DNA, the CDR3 is TGTGCCAGTAAATTAACTCGAAATGAGCTGTTCTTC. The chain has TRBV11-2 and TRBJ2-1; D is unresolved. The length of the CDR3 is 12 residues. CDR1 and CDR2 (germline): SGHAT, FQNNGV.

This clonotype was observed a few times. This chain uses TRBV5-1 with TRBJ1-1; 11 positions agree with TRBD1. Germline values: CDR1 SGHRS, CDR2 YFSETQ. The CDR3 extends over 17 amino acids. V was pared by 2 bases and J by 5 bases, with 11 bases of the junction left unmatched. The CDR3 nucleotides are TGCGCCAGCAGCTTCCTGCCATCCGGGACAGGGGGGACTGAAGCTTTCTTT. Translation: CASSFLPSGTGGTEAFF.

This clonotype has a count of ten or more. The chain links TRBV10-2 to TRBJ2-7, with 10 bases aligning to TRBD2. The CDR3 covers 13 residues. Looked up from germline, CDR1 is WSHSY and CDR2 is SAAADI. Trimming removed 6 bases from V and 4 bases from J; junction bases left unmatched: 3. CDR3 sequence reads: CASRTSGPYEQYF. The CDR3 DNA is TGCGCCAGCAGGACTAGCGGGCCTTACGAGCAGTACTTC.

This chain connects TRBV28 to TRBJ1-2; no reliable D call. Trimming shortened V by 5 bases and J by 7 bases, and 14 bases separated the two germline ends. Germline CDR1 is MDHEN and CDR2 is SYDVKM. This CDR3 contains 13 residues. The CDR3 loop is CASSLLESFGYTF. DNA of the CDR3: TGTGCCAGCAGTCTTCTAGAATCATTTGGCTACACCTTC.

In regard to this clonotype: Because it lacks the conserved phenylalanine or tryptophan at the end, this CDR3 is likely a read error. It is unclear where the CDR3 begins or ends on the DNA, so no DNA is shown, and the CDR3 is as TCRdb lists it. The V call is TRBV11-1, the J call TRBJ2-2; TRBD2 reflects the table's D call only, with no check against the DNA. Germline V gene lookup returns CDR1 SGHAT and CDR2 FQDESV (reference sequence). The CDR3 contains 18 residues when both ends are counted. CDR3 amino acids: CASSSGLAGCRSTGELSL.